The following is a T cell receptor (beta chain) sequence with its context. The target antigen is unknown. The sample comes from a study of T-cell memory formation after mild COVID-19. Sample barcodes and UMIs were carried by the TCR alpha and TCR beta cDNA libraries that 5'RACE generated with constant-segment primers. MiXCR, run by TCRdb on the 5' RACE reads, gives a single entry per CDR3 protein. The table lists roughly 480,000 distinct CDR3 sequences, 20% to 25% of them singletons, with approximately 12% in the top ten. Whole-study results and caveats: A balance of CD4 and CD8 characterized clones contracting day 15 to 85, whereas later expanders leaned CD4+. Shrinking CD4+ clones resided mostly in CM and EM, and CD8+ ones in EMRA.

This sequence was found in an adult woman who had mild COVID-19 (a few samples of this study predate the infection). Cell type and time point are not known. Source material: PBMCs or a T cell subset sorted from them (not recorded which).

CDR3 residues: CASSPGANSPLHF. The CDR3 DNA is TGTGCCAGCTCCCCGGGGGCTAATTCACCCCTCCACTTT. V gene TRBV18 combines with J gene TRBJ1-6, with a weak D call TRBD1 (6 bases). This CDR3 is built from 13 residues. The germline gives CDR1 KGHSH, CDR2 LQKENI. The ends were cut back, 6 bases at V and 6 bases at J, with 9 bases in the middle. Complete variable domain (other parts from reference TRBV18 and TRBJ1-6): NAGVMQNPRHLVRRRGQEARLRCSPMKGHSHVYWYRQLPEEGLKFMVYLQKENIIDESGMPKERFSAEFPKEGPSILRIQQVVRGDSAAYFCASSPGANSPLHFGNGTRLTVT.